What follows are 20 T cell receptor beta chains derived from one specimen sequenced in a study of blood T cells in healthy people across ages. The use of a sample-barcoded 5' primer and a J-beta primer mix characterized a second PCR of about 7 to 12 cycles. TCRdb reanalysed the 5' RACE reads using MiXCR and keeps one entry per CDR3 protein. The table has some 760,000 distinct CDR3 sequences, roughly 25% seen once. The same data also went into a second study, on T cells of mothers and their children.

The sample consisted of blood. The receptors come from a boy aged 5-17 years in good health.

This clonotype was observed a few times. The V call is TRBV4-3, the J call TRBJ2-7; D uncertain. The germline V gene has CDR1 LGHNA and CDR2 YSLEER. The V end lost 0 bases, the J end lost 6 bases, and 9 bases lay between the germline ends. This CDR3 has 13 residues. The CDR3 bases are TGCGCCAGCAGCCAAGACACCTACGGCGAGCAGTACTTC. Amino acids: CASSQDTYGEQYF.

The V call is TRBV28, the J call TRBJ2-7, with D perhaps matching TRBD2 (6 bases). The CDR3 is 15 residues long. V lost 2 bases, J lost 5 bases, and 16 bases lay in between. The germline V gene encodes CDR1 MDHEN and CDR2 SYDVKM. Written as DNA, the CDR3 is TGTGCCAGCAGTTTAAGTTCCGGGAGTGGGCACGAGCAGTACTTC. Translated, it gives CASSLSSGSGHEQYF.

This clonotype came up a few times. The genes are TRBV28 and TRBJ2-5; TRBD2 might be the D (6 bases). There are 16 residues in the CDR3. In germline, CDR1 is MDHEN, CDR2 SYDVKM. Trimming left V 4 bases short and J 0 bases short, with 15 bases between. The CDR3 DNA is TGTGCCAGCAGTTCCGCCGGCCTAGCGTACCAAGAGACCCAGTACTTC. Translated: CASSSAGLAYQETQYF. The variable domain in full, with the rest retrieved from reference TRBV28 and TRBJ2-5, is DVKVTQSSRYLVKRTGEKVFLECVQDMDHENMFWYRQDPGLGLRLIYFSYDVKMKEKGDIPEGYSVSREKKERFSLILESASTNQTSMYLCASSSAGLAYQETQYFGPGTRLLVL.

The chain has TRBV19 and TRBJ2-3, with TRBD2 matching 14 bases. J lost 0 bases, V lost 5 bases, and 10 bases had no gene match. This CDR3 is 19 amino acids long. Per the germline V gene, CDR1 is LNHDA and CDR2 is SQIVND (reference sequence). The CDR3 nucleotides are TGTGCCAGTAGTCCCTCACCGGGACTAGCGGGGGTTAGCACAGATACGCAGTATTTT. Translation gives CASSPSPGLAGVSTDTQYF.

This clonotype was seen only a few times. The chain joins TRBV29-1 to TRBJ2-5, with D perhaps given as TRBD1 or TRBD2 (6 bases each). Looked up from germline, CDR1 is SQVTM and CDR2 is ANQGSEA. V dropped 3 bases and J dropped 5 bases, with 16 bases sitting between them. There are 14 residues in the CDR3. CDR3 region: CSVDPTGGGETQYF. The DNA for the CDR3 is TGCAGCGTTGATCCTACCGGAGGGGGGGAGACCCAGTACTTC.

The chain recombines TRBV7-8 with TRBJ2-3, with a weak D call TRBD2 (5 bases). This CDR3 is 16 amino acids long. Trimming pared 5 bases from V and 8 bases from J, leaving 23 bases between. Per the germline V gene, CDR1 is SGHVS and CDR2 is FQNEAQ. The CDR3 coding sequence is TGTGCCAGCAGCAACGGGGTCGCGGATGATAACGGTACGCAGTATTTT. As protein: CASSNGVADDNGTQYF.

Only a few counts were recorded for this clonotype. The genes are TRBV13 and TRBJ1-2, with a possible D match to TRBD1 (5 bases). The CDR3 loop spans 17 amino acids. V was pared by 0 bases and J by 2 bases, with 16 bases between. Germline V gene sequence: CDR1 PRHDT, CDR2 FYEKMQ (reference sequence). The CDR3 reads CASSLGPGGTGNYGYTF. For the CDR3, the DNA is TGTGCCAGCAGCTTAGGGCCCGGAGGGACGGGAAACTATGGCTACACCTTC.

This clonotype showed up just a few times. This rearrangement joins TRBV3-1 to TRBJ2-2, with TRBD1 identical over 7 bases. Germline V lookup: CDR1 LGHDT, CDR2 YNNKEL (reference sequence). Unmatched junction bases numbered 10, after V lost 3 bases and J lost 3 bases. The CDR3 contains 17 residues. The chain's CDR3 is CASSQTGRQGHTGELFF. The CDR3 nucleotides are TGTGCCAGCAGCCAGACCGGCCGACAGGGCCACACCGGGGAGCTGTTTTTT.

The J gene is TRBJ2-5, the V gene TRBV6-1; no clear D gene. Germline assignment: CDR1 MNHNS and CDR2 SASEGT. This CDR3 is built from 15 residues. The V gene lost 2 bases and the J gene lost 5 bases, with 15 bases spanning the gap. The chain's CDR3 is CASSENLWGWETQYF. The DNA for the CDR3 is TGTGCCAGCAGTGAAAATCTCTGGGGATGGGAGACCCAGTACTTC.

This clonotype was counted a few times. The chain recombines TRBV20-1 with TRBJ2-1; 7 positions agree with TRBD2. The closer fit of TRBJ2-7 to the DNA end suggests the J call may be wrong. This CDR3 contains 15 residues. Germline CDR1 reads DFQATT; CDR2 reads SNEGSKA (reference sequence). This chain's CDR3 is CSARSAWGGGYEQYF. CDR3 DNA: TGCAGTGCTAGAAGTGCGTGGGGGGGAGGATACGAGCAGTACTTC.

This clonotype was detected ten times or more. The V call is TRBV2, the J call TRBJ1-2; D remains unclear. This CDR3 comprises 14 residues. Germline V gives CDR1 SNHLY, CDR2 FYNNEI. Trimming cost V 5 bases and J 0 bases, with 10 bases left between them. The CDR3 sequence: CASSSLGPNYGYTF. CDR3 DNA: TGTGCCAGCAGTTCCCTCGGTCCTAACTATGGCTACACCTTC.

This chain joins TRBV10-3 and TRBJ2-3, with 8 bases that match TRBD2. CDR1 ENHRY and CDR2 SYGVKD come from the germline V gene. This CDR3 has 13 residues. J gave up 6 bases and V 3 bases, and 2 bases lay outside the gene matches. The CDR3 reads CAISDGRGDTQYF. Written as DNA, the CDR3 is TGTGCCATCAGTGACGGGAGGGGGGATACGCAGTATTTT.

This clonotype was found a few times. This chain links TRBV12-3 or TRBV12-4 with TRBJ2-7; D not certain. CDR3 length: 15 amino acids. The V end was cut by 6 bases, the J end by 4 bases, with 19 bases between. CDR3 DNA sequence: TGTGCCAGCAGCTCCCGTGACCCACAGACTTACGAGCAGTACTTC. It codes for CASSSRDPQTYEQYF.

The J gene is TRBJ2-1, the V gene TRBV9; tentative D call: TRBD2 (5 bases). Trimming stripped 3 bases from V and 8 bases from J, with 9 bases between. The length of the CDR3 is 12 residues. The germline CDR1 and CDR2 sequences are SGDLS and YYNGEE. As DNA, the CDR3 is TGTGCCAGCAGCGGCCTTAGCGATGAGCAGTTCTTC. It encodes CASSGLSDEQFF.

There are a few counts of this clonotype. The gene calls are TRBV6-5 and TRBJ1-6; D may be TRBD1 (5 bases). Germline loops: CDR1 MNHEY, CDR2 SVGAGI. The CDR3 spans 13 residues. Trimming removed 6 bases from V and 8 bases from J, with 11 bases in between. As DNA, the CDR3 is TGTGCCAGCAGCTTGACAGAGGATTCACCCCTCCACTTT. Its translation is CASSLTEDSPLHF.

This chain connects TRBV20-1 to TRBJ2-1; 10 positions agree with TRBD2. The CDR3 spans 15 residues. Germline V lookup: CDR1 DFQATT, CDR2 SNEGSKA (reference sequence). V shed 5 bases, J shed 7 bases, and the junction held 11 bases outside the gene matches. In DNA, the CDR3 is TGCAGTGCTTCTATGGGACTAGCGCCTGGAAATGAGCAGTTCTTC. Translation gives CSASMGLAPGNEQFF.

This clonotype has only a few counts. The chain is built from TRBV27 and TRBJ1-1; a possible D gene is TRBD1 (5 bases). Between the trimmed V and J ends, which lost 0 bases and 1 base, there was a span of 9 bases. The CDR3 consists of 15 residues. Germline loops: CDR1 MNHEY, CDR2 SMNVEV (reference sequence). The CDR3: CASSLSGGKNTEAFF. Written as DNA, the CDR3 is TGTGCCAGCAGTTTATCGGGGGGTAAGAACACTGAAGCTTTCTTT.

The chain recombines TRBV10-3 with TRBJ1-1, with D tentatively TRBD1 (6 bases). The CDR3 contains 13 residues. CDR1 and CDR2 (germline): ENHRY, SYGVKD. V was trimmed by 4 bases and J by 2 bases, leaving 8 bases between them. The CDR3 loop is CAISGTENTEAFF. CDR3 coding DNA: TGTGCCATCAGTGGGACAGAAAACACTGAAGCTTTCTTT.

This clonotype was detected a few times. V is TRBV20-1 and J is TRBJ1-6, with 7 bases lining up with TRBD1. This CDR3 is built from 16 residues. V lost 0 bases to trimming and J lost 5 bases; unmatched junction nucleotides: 7. The germline CDR1 and CDR2 sequences are DFQATT and SNEGSKA (reference sequence). This chain's CDR3 is CSARDLGGGHNSPLHF. CDR3 coding DNA: TGCAGTGCTAGAGACCTAGGAGGGGGCCATAATTCACCCCTCCACTTT.

This chain joins TRBV7-9 and TRBJ2-7; D unclear. CDR1 is SEHNR, CDR2 FQNEAQ, per germline (reference sequence). The CDR3 consists of 13 residues. V shed 2 bases and J shed 0 bases, with 5 bases lying between them. The CDR3 DNA reads TGTGCCAGCAGCTTAACGTTCTCCTACGAGCAGTACTTC. Translation gives CASSLTFSYEQYF. The full variable domain, rest sourced from reference TRBV7-9 and TRBJ2-7, is DTGVSQNPRHKITKRGQNVTFRCDPISEHNRLYWYRQTLGQGPEFLTYFQNEAQLEKSRLLSDRFSAERPKGSFSTLEIQRTEQGDSAMYLCASSLTFSYEQYFGPGTRLTVT.